This is a list of T cell receptor beta chains from one sample in a study of cytomegalovirus exposure and HLA in healthy donors. Produced via immunoSEQ multiplex PCR; TCRdb's table is partial and in-frame only. The data hold about 120,000 clones, with about 70% observed a single time. The sample consisted of PBMCs. The receptors here all came from a woman aged 40-49 years in good health and CMV-seropositive. Both conserved end residues are part of each CDR3. A D gene is named only where the DNA matches it firmly. Clone size is shown for a subset of rows, as once, few, many or a class of expanded clone.

cdr3_length	d_call	clone_size	v_call	j_call	cdr3_nt	cdr3_aa
14	.	.	TRBV5-1	TRBJ1-4	TGCGCCAGCAGCTTGGCCACAGATAATGAAAAACTGTTTTTT	CASSLATDNEKLFF
13	TRBD1	.	TRBV13	TRBJ1-2	TGTGCCAGTGGGACAGGGGACCGGGATGGCTACACCTTC	CASGTGDRDGYTF
14	.	.	TRBV2	TRBJ1-1	TGTGCCAGCTCCGCGGCAGGGGATAACACTGAAGCTTTCTTT	CASSAAGDNTEAFF
12	.	.	TRBV30	TRBJ2-3	TGTGCCTGGAGCCGGGGAGAGGATACGCAGTATTTT	CAWSRGEDTQYF
15	TRBD2	.	TRBV5-4	TRBJ2-3	TGTGCCAGCACCCTACAACTAGCGGACACAGATACGCAGTATTTT	CASTLQLADTDTQYF
14	TRBD1	few	TRBV7-9	TRBJ2-7	TGTGCCAGCAGCCGAGTTCGGGACAGACCCGAGCAGTACTTC	CASSRVRDRPEQYF
14	.	once	TRBV14	TRBJ2-5	TGTGCCAGCAGCCCGGGACACTACCAAGAGACCCAGTACTTC	CASSPGHYQETQYF
12	.	.	TRBV6-1	TRBJ1-1	TGTGCCAGTAGTGCCCAGGGTACTGAAGCTTTCTTT	CASSAQGTEAFF
14	TRBD1	.	TRBV6-5	TRBJ1-2	TGCGCCAGCAGTCCCGGGACAGGGACCTATGGCTACACCTTC	CASSPGTGTYGYTF
16	TRBD1	few	TRBV7-9	TRBJ2-3	TGTGCCAGCAGCCGCTCCCAGACAGGGCCCACAGATACGCAGTATTTT	CASSRSQTGPTDTQYF
14	.	.	TRBV6-1	TRBJ1-2	TGTGCCAGCAGTGAAGGGGACATAACCTATGGCTACACCTTC	CASSEGDITYGYTF
14	.	.	TRBV6-1	TRBJ2-5	TGTGCCAGCAGTGTGGTCCCGCTGGCTGAGACCCAGTACTTC	CASSVVPLAETQYF
13	TRBD1	once	TRBV11-2	TRBJ1-1	TGTGCCAGCAGCATCGACAGGGCTGCTGAAGCTTTCTTT	CASSIDRAAEAFF
10	.	few	TRBV2	TRBJ2-5	TGTGCCACCCACGCGGGGACCCAGTACTTC	CATHAGTQYF
16	.	.	TRBV9	TRBJ2-2	TGTGCCAGCAGCGTTTTTTCAGGGTCGAACACCGGGGAGCTGTTTTTT	CASSVFSGSNTGELFF
11	TRBD1	.	TRBV9	TRBJ2-6	TGTGCCAGCGGGACAGACTACGTCCTGACTTTC	CASGTDYVLTF
14	TRBD1	.	TRBV7-3	TRBJ2-1	TGTGCCAGCAGCCAGAACAGGGGGCGGAATGAGCAGTTCTTC	CASSQNRGRNEQFF
15	.	.	TRBV27	TRBJ1-6	TGTGCCAGCAGTCCCTGGACAGTCGATAATTCACCCCTCCACTTT	CASSPWTVDNSPLHF
11	.	few	TRBV20-1	TRBJ2-7	TGCAGTGCTAGAGAAACCTACGAGCAGTACTTC	CSARETYEQYF
16	TRBD1	few	TRBV27	TRBJ1-2	TGTGCCAGCAGTCCCGCGAAGACAGGGGGATCGTATGGCTACACCTTC	CASSPAKTGGSYGYTF
16	.	.	TRBV25-1	TRBJ2-5	TGTGCCAGCAGTGAATTGGGGGGTGATGCAAAAGAGACCCAGTACTTC	CASSELGGDAKETQYF
15	TRBD1	.	TRBV7-2	TRBJ2-7	TGTGCCAGCAGTTTACTAGGACAGGGGGACTACGAGCAGTACTTC	CASSLLGQGDYEQYF
14	.	.	TRBV29-1	TRBJ1-1	TGCAGCGTTCAAAGGACTCGGGCCAACACTGAAGCTTTCTTT	CSVQRTRANTEAFF
12	.	once	TRBV5-8	TRBJ1-1	TGTGCCACACGTATACCCGGGGCTGAAGCTTTCTTT	CATRIPGAEAFF
15	TRBD1	.	TRBV28	TRBJ2-7	TGTGCCAGCCGATCTCCGGGACAGGTCGGGTACGAGCAGTACTTC	CASRSPGQVGYEQYF
14	.	.	TRBV6-5	TRBJ1-1	TGTGCAGCAATGTCGGGGGGGGTAGGAGCTGAAGCTTTCTTT	CAAMSGGVGAEAFF
13	.	.	TRBV9	TRBJ1-2	TGTGCCAGCAGCGGGGAGGGGACCTATGGCTACACCTTC	CASSGEGTYGYTF
16	.	once	TRBV13	TRBJ1-1	TGTGCCAGCAGCTTAAGCGGGGCCATTGAGGGCACTGAAGCTTTCTTT	CASSLSGAIEGTEAFF
14	.	few	TRBV30	TRBJ1-6	TGTGCCTACCAATGGGGGGGATCGGAATCACCCCTCCACTTT	CAYQWGGSESPLHF